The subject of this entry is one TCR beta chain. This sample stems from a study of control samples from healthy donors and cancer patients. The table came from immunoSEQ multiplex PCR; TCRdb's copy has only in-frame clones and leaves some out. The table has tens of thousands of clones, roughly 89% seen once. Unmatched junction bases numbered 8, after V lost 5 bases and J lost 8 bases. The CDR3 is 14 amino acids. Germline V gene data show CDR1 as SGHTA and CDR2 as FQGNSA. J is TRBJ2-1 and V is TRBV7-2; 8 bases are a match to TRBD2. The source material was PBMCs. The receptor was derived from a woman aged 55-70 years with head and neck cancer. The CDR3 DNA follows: TGTGCCAGCAGCCGCACTAGCGGTGATTATGAGCAGTTCTTC. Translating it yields CASSRTSGDYEQFF.